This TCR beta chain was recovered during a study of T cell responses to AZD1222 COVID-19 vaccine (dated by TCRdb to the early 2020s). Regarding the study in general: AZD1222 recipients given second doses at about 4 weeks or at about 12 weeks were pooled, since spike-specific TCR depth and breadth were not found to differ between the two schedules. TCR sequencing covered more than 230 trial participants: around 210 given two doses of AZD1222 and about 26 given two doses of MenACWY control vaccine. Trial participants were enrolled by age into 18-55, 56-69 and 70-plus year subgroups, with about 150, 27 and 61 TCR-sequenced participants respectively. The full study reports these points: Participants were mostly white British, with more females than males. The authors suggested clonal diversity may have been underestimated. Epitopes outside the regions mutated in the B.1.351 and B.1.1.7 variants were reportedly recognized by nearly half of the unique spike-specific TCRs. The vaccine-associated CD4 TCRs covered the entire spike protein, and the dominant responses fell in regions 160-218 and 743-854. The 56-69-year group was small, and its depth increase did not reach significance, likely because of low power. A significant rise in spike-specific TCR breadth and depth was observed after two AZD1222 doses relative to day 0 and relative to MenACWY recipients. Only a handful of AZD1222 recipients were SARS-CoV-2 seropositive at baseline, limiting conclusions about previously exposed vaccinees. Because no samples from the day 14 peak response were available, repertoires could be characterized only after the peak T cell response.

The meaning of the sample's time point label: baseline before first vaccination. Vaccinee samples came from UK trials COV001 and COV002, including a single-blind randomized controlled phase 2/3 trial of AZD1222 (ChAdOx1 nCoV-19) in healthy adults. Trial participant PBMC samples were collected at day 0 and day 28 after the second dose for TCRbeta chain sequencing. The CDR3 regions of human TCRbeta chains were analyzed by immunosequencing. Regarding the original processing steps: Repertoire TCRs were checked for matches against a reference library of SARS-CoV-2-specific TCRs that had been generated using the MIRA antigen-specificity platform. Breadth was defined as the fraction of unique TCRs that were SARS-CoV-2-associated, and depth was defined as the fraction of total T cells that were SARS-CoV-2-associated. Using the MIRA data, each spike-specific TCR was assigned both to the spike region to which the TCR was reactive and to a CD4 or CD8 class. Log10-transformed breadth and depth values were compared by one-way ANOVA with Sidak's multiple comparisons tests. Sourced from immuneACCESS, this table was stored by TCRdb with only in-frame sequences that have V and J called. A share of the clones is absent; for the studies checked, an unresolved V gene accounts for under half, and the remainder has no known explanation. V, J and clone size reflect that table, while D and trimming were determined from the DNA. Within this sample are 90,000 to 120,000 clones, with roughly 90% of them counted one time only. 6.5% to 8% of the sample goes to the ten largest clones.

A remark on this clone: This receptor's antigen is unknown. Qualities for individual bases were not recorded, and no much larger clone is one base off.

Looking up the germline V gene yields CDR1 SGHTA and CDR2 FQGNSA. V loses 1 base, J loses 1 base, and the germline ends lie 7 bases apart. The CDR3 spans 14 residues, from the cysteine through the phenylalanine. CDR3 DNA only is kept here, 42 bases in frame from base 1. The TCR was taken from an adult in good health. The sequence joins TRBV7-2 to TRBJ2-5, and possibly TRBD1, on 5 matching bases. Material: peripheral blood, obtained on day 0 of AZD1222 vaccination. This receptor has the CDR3 CASSLGQFQETQYF. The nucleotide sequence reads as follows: TGTGCCAGCAGCTTAGGACAGTTCCAAGAGACCCAGTACTTC. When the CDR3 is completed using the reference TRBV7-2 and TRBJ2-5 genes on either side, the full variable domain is GAGVSQSPSNKVTEKGKDVELRCDPISGHTALYWYRQSLGQGLEFLIYFQGNSAPDKSGLPSDRFSAERTGGSVSTLTIQRTQQEDSAVYLCASSLGQFQETQYFGPGTRLLVL.